This T cell receptor beta chain emerged from a study of early T cells in non-severe SARS-CoV-2 infection. This clonotype was seen repeatedly, ten times or more. This CDR3 has 15 residues. V lost 5 bases, J lost 1 base, and 6 bases stayed unmatched. TCRdb passed the 5' RACE reads through MiXCR, listing each CDR3 protein once. The sample consists of tens of thousands of distinct CDR3 sequences, around 7% of them appearing once. The chain carries TRBV12-3 or TRBV12-4 and TRBJ2-7; 9 bases are a match to TRBD1. Sequenced: whole blood. The TCR sequence derives from an adult who was a healthcare worker with PCR-confirmed SARS-CoV-2 infection or an uninfected control (not recorded which). CDR3 amino acids: CASSKSGTGSYEQYF. DNA for the CDR3: TGTGCCAGCAGTAAGAGCGGGACAGGGTCCTACGAGCAGTACTTC.